This TCR beta chain derives from a study of blood T cell repertoires in COVID-19. On the study more broadly: Samples of COVID-19 (acute and convalescent) were obtained from the United States, Italy and Spain. PBMCs, B-cell-depleted T cells, or T cells provided the cDNA or gDNA that made up the material.

The authors' processing: Estimates of nucleated cell counts were drawn from the amplification of reference gene primers. Clones were read by immunoSEQ multiplex PCR, and TCRdb kept only the in-frame ones, dropping some. That table is the source of V, J and clone size, and D and trimming were worked out from the DNA. The table shows about 120,000 clones, with roughly 90% occurring only once. This CDR3 is 14 amino acids long. Germline loops: CDR1 LGHNA, CDR2 YSLEER. The V end was cut by 4 bases, the J end by 2 bases, with 9 bases between. The chain is built from TRBV4-3 and TRBJ1-5, with a tentative D call TRBD1 (6 bases). The sequence was obtained from a woman of 80 years or more with acute or convalescent COVID-19. Source material: peripheral blood. CDR3 residues: CASSLRTGNQPQHF. The CDR3 DNA follows: TGCGCCAGCAGCCTCCGGACAGGCAATCAGCCCCAGCATTTT.